The source of this T cell receptor (beta chain) is a study of blood T cell repertoires in COVID-19. This CDR3 is built from 14 residues. V lost 1 base and J 0 bases, leaving 6 bases between the germline ends. CDR1 and CDR2 from the germline V gene are SGHTA and FQGNSA. Assay used: immunoSEQ multiplex PCR; TCRdb lists only in-frame clones, some missing. The table records some 70,000 clones, around 86% of them present only once. The chain links TRBV7-2 to TRBJ1-1; D gene unclear. The receptor was derived from a woman aged 55-69 years with acute or convalescent COVID-19. Sequenced material: peripheral blood. CDR3 nucleotides: TGTGCCAGCAGCTTAGAGGAGGTGAACACTGAAGCTTTCTTT. Amino acid sequence: CASSLEEVNTEAFF.